What follows describes a single TCR beta chain. Antigen: not known. These data belong to a study of T cells expressing NK-cell markers. As for the study in general: It was from sorted CD3+CD56+NKG2C+, CD3+CD56+NKG2C- and CD3+CD56-NKG2C+ T cells that TCR beta repertoires came. Eight donors were sequenced, seven testing HCMV-seropositive and one testing seronegative.

Study results and caveats: For several donors, these clonotypes were likewise the leading ones in the CD3+CD56-NKG2C+ fraction.

TCRdb re-analyzed the 5' RACE reads; it lists each CDR3 protein once, without DNA. This table holds approximately 380,000 distinct CDR3 sequences. The TCR originated in a man aged 18 to 69 in good health. Source material: blood T cells: a sorted CD56 or NKG2C T cell subset, CD4+ or CD8+ T cells, or bulk PBMC T cells (not recorded which).

The CDR3 is CASGRGTARAKNIQYF. The V call is TRBV23-1, the J call TRBJ2-4; TCRdb lists TRBD1, though no DNA is available to test this call. TRBV23-1 is known as an ORF, though its function is uncertain. The CDR3 runs to 16 residues.